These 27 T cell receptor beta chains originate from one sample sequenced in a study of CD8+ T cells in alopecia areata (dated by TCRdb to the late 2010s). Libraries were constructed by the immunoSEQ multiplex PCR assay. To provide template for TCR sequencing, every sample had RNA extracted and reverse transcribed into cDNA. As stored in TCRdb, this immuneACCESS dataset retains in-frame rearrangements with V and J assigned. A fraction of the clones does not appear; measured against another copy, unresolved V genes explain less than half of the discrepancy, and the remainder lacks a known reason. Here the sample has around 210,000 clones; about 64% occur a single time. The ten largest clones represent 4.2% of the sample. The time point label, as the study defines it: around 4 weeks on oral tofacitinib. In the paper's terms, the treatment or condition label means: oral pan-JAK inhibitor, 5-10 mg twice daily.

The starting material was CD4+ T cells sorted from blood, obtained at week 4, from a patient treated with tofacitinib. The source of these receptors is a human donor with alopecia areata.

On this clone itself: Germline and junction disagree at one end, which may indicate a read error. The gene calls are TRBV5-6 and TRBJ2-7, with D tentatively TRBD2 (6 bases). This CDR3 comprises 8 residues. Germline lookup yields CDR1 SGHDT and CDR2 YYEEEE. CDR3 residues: CASSFGRF. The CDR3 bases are TGTGCCAGCAGCTTCGGGAGATTC.

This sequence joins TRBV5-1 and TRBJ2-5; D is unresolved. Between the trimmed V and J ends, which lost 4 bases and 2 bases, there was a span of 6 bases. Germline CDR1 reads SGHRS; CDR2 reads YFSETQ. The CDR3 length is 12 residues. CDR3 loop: CASSHGQETQYF. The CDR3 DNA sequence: TGCGCCAGCAGCCATGGTCAAGAGACCCAGTACTTC.

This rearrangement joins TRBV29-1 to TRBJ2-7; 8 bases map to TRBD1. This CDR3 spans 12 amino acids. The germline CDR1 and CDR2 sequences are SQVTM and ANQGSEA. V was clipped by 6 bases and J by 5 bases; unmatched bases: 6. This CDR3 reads CSVALGQDEQYF. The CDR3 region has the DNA TGCAGCGTCGCCCTGGGACAGGACGAGCAGTACTTC.

This CDR3 reads CSVAEDRSYEQYF. CDR3 bases: TGCAGCGTAGCCGAGGACAGGTCCTACGAGCAGTACTTC. This chain connects TRBV29-1 to TRBJ2-7; 7 positions agree with TRBD1. V lost 6 bases, J lost 1 base, and 6 bases stayed unmatched. Germline V gene lookup returns CDR1 SQVTM and CDR2 ANQGSEA. The length of the CDR3 is 13 residues.

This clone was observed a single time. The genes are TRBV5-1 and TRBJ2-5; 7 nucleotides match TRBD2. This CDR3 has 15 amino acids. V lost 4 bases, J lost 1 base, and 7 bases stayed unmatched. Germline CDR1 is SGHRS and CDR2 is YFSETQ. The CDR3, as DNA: TGCGCCAGCAGCCCGGGAGGTAGCGGCCAAGAGACCCAGTACTTC. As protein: CASSPGGSGQETQYF.

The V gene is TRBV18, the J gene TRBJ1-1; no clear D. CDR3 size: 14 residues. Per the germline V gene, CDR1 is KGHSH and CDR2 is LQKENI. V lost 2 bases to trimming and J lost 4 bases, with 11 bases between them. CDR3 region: CASSPGRRTTEAFF. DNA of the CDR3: TGTGCCAGCTCACCAGGGAGGAGAACCACTGAAGCTTTCTTT.

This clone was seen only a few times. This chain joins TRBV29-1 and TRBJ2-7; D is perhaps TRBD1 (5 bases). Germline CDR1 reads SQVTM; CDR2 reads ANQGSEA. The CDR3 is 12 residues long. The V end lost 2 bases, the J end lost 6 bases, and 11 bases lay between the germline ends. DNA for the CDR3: TGCAGCGTTGAAAAGGTTAGGGGCGAGCAGTACTTC. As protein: CSVEKVRGEQYF.

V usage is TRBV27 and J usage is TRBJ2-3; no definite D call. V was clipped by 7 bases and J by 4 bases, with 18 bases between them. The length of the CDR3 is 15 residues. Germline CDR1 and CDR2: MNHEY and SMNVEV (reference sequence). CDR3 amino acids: CASTKVHSAADTQYF. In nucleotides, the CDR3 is TGTGCCAGCACCAAGGTCCATTCGGCGGCAGATACGCAGTATTTT.

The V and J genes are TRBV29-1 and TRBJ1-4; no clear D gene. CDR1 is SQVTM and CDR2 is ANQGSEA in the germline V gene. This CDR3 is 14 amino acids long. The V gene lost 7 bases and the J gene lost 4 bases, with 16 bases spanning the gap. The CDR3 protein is CSALPASLNEKLFF. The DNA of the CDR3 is TGCAGCGCCCTCCCGGCCAGTCTTAATGAAAAACTGTTTTTT.

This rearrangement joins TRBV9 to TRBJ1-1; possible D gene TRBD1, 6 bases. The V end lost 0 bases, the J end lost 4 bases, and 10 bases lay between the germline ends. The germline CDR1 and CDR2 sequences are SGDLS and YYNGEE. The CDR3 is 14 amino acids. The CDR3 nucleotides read TGTGCCAGCAGCGTAGGAACAGGGCCCACTGAAGCTTTCTTT. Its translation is CASSVGTGPTEAFF.

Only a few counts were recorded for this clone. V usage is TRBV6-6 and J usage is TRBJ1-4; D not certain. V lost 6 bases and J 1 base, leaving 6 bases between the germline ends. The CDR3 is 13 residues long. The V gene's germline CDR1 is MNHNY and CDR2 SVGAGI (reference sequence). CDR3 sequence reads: CASSQLTNEKLFF. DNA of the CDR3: TGTGCCAGCAGCCAACTAACTAATGAAAAACTGTTTTTT.

CDR3 residues: CASSSYPETQYF. CDR3 sequence (DNA): TGTGCCAGCAGCTCATACCCGGAGACCCAGTACTTC. The chain has TRBV7-9 and TRBJ2-5; D is undetermined. Trimming removed 4 bases at V and 5 bases at J, with 8 bases between. Looked up from germline, CDR1 is SEHNR and CDR2 is FQNEAQ (reference sequence). The CDR3 has 12 amino acids. Supplemented by reference TRBV7-9 and TRBJ2-5, the full variable domain reads DTGVSQNPRHKITKRGQNVTFRCDPISEHNRLYWYRQTLGQGPEFLTYFQNEAQLEKSRLLSDRFSAERPKGSFSTLEIQRTEQGDSAMYLCASSSYPETQYFGPGTRLLVL.

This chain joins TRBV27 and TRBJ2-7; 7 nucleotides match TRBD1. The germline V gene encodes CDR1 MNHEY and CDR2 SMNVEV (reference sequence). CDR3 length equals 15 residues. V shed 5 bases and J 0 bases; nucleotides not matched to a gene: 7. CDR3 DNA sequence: TGTGCCAGCAGTGAGACGTGGGACAGCTCCTACGAGCAGTACTTC. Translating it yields CASSETWDSSYEQYF.

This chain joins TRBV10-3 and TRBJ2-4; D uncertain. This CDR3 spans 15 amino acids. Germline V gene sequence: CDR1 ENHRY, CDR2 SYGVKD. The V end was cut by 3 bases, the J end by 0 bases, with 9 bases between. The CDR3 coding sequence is TGTGCCATCAGTGAATCCTTGGTAGCCAAAAACATTCAGTACTTC. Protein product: CAISESLVAKNIQYF.

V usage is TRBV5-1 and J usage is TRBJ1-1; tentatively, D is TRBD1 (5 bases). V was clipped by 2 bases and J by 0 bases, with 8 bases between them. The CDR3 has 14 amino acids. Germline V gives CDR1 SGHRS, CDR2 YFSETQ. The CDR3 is CASSFTGVNTEAFF. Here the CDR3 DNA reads TGCGCCAGCAGCTTCACGGGGGTGAACACTGAAGCTTTCTTT.

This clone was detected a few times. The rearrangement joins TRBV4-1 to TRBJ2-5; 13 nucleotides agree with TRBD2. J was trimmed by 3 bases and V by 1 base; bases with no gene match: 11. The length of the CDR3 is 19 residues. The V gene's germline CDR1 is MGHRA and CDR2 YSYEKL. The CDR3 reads CASSQVSGLAGYGEETQYF. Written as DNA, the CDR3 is TGCGCCAGCAGCCAAGTTTCGGGACTAGCGGGGTACGGGGAAGAGACCCAGTACTTC.

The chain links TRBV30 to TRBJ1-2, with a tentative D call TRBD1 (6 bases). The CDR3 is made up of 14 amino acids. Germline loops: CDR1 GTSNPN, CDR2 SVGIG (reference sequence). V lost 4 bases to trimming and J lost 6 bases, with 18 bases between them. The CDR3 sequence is CAWNVAGVSDGYTF. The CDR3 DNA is TGTGCCTGGAATGTGGCAGGGGTATCGGATGGCTACACCTTC.

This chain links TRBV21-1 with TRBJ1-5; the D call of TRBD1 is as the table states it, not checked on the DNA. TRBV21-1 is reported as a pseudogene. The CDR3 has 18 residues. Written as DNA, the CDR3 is TGTGCCAGCAGCAAGAGCTTTGGGACAGGGTACGTGAATCAGCCCCAGCATTTT. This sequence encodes CASSKSFGTGYVNQPQHF.

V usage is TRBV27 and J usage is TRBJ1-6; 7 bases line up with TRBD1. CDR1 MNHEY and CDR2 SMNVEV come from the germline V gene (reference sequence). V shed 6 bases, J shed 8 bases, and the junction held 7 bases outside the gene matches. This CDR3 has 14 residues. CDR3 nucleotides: TGTGCCAGCAGCAAGACAGGGAGCGATTCACCCCTCCACTTT. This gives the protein CASSKTGSDSPLHF.

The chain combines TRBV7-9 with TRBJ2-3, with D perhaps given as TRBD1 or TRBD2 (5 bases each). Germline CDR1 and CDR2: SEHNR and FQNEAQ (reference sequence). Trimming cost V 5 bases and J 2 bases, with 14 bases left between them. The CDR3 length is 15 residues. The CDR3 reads CASSPRGTATDTQYF. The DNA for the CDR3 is TGTGCCAGCAGCCCCCGGGGCACCGCCACAGATACGCAGTATTTT.

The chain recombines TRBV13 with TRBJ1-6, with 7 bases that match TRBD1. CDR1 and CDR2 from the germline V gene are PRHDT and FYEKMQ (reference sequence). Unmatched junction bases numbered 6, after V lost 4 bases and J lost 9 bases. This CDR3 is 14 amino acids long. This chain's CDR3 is CASSYDREGSPLHF. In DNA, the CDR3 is TGTGCCAGCAGCTACGACAGGGAGGGTTCACCCCTCCACTTT.

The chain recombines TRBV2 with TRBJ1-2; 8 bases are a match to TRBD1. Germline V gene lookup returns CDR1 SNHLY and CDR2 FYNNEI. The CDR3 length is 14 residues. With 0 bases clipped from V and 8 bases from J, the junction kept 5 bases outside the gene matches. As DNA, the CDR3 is TGTGCCAGCAGTGAAGCTGGACAGGGCCAGGGCTACACCTTC. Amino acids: CASSEAGQGQGYTF.

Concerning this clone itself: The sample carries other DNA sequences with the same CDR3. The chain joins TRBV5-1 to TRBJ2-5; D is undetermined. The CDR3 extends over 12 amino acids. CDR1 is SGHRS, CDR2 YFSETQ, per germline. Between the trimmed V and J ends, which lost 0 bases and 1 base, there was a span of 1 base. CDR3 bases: TGCGCCAGCAGCTTGGGCCAAGAGACCCAGTACTTC. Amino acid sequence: CASSLGQETQYF.

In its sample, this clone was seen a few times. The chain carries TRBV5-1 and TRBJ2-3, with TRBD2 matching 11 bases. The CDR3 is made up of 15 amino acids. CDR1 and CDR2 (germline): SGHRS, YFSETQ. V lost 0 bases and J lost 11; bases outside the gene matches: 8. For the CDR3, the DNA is TGCGCCAGCAGCTTGGGGAGTAGCGGGGGGGCCGAGCAGTATTTT. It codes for CASSLGSSGGAEQYF.

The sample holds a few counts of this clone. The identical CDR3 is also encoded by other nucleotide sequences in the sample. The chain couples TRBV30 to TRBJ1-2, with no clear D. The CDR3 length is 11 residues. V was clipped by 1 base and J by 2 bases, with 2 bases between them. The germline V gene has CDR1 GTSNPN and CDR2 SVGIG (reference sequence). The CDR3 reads CAWSANYGYTF. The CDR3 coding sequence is TGTGCCTGGAGTGCGAACTATGGCTACACCTTC.

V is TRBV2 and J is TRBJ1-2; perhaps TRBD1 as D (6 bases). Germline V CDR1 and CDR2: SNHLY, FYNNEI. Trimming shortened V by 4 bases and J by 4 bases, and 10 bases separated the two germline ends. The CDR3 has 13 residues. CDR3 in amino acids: CASSAQGSYGYTF. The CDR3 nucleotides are TGTGCCAGCAGTGCACAGGGTTCCTATGGCTACACCTTC.

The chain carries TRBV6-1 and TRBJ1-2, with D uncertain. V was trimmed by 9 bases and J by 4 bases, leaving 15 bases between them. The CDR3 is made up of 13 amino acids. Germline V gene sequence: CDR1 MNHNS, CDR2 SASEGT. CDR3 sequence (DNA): TGTGCCAGTCGGCCCGGCGGTACCTATGGCTACACCTTC. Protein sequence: CASRPGGTYGYTF.